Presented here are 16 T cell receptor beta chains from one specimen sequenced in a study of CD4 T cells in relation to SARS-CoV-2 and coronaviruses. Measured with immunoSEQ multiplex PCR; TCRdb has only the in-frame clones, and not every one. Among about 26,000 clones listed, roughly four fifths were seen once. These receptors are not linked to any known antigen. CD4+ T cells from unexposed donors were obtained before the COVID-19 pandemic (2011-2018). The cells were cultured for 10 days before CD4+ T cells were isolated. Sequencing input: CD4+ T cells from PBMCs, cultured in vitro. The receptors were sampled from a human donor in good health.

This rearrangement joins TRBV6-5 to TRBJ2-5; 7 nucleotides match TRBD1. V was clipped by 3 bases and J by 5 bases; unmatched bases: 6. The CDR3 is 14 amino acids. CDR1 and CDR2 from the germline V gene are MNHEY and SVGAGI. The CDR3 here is CASSYQGVGETQYF. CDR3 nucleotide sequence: TGTGCCAGCAGTTATCAGGGGGTGGGGGAGACCCAGTACTTC.

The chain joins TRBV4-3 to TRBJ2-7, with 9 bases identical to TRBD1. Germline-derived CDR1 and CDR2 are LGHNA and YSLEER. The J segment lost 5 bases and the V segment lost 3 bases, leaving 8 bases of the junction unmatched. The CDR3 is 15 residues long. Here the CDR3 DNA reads TGCGCCAGCAGCCAGGCGGGACAGGGTAGCGACGAGCAGTACTTC. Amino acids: CASSQAGQGSDEQYF.

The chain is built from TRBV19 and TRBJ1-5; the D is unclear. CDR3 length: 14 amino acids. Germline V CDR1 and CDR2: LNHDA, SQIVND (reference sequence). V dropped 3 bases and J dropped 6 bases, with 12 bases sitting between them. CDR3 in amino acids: CASSMRREGQPQHF. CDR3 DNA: TGTGCCAGTAGTATGAGGAGAGAGGGTCAGCCCCAGCATTTT.

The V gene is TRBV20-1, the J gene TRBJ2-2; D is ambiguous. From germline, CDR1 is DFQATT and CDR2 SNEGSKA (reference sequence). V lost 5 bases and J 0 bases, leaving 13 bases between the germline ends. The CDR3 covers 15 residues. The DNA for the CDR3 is TGCAGTGCTCGTGACCCCTTCGCGAACACCGGGGAGCTGTTTTTT. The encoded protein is CSARDPFANTGELFF.

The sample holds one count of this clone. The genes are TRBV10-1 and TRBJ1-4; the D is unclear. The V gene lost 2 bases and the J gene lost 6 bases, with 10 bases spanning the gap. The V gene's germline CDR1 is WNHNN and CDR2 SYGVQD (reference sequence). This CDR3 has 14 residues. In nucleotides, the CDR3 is TGCGCCAGCAGTGAGAGCGGTTTAGATGAAAAACTGTTTTTT. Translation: CASSESGLDEKLFF.

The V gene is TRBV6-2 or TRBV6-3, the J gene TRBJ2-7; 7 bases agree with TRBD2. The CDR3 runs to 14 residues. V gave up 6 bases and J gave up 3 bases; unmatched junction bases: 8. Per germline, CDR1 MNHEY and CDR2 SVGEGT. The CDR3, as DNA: TGTGCCAGCAGCCTCCGGGACTACCACTACGAGCAGTACTTC. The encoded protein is CASSLRDYHYEQYF.

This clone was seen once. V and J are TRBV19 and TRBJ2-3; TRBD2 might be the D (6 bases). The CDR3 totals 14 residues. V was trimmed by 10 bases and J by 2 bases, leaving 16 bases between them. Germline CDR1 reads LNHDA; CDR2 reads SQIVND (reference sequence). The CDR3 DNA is TGTGCCACTGGAGGGGAAGTGAACACAGATACGCAGTATTTT. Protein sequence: CATGGEVNTDTQYF.

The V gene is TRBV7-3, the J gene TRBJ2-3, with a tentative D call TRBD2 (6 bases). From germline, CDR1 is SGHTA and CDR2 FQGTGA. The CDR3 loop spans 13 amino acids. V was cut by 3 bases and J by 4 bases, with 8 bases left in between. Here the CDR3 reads CASSLGGADTQYF. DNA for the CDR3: TGTGCCAGCAGCTTGGGGGGAGCAGATACGCAGTATTTT.

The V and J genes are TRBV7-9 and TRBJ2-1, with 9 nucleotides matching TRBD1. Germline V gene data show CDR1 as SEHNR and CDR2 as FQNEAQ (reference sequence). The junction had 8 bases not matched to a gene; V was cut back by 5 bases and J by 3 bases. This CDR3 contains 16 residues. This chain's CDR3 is CASSLRQGVHYNEQFF. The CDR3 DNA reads TGTGCCAGCAGCCTACGACAGGGGGTCCACTACAATGAGCAGTTCTTC.

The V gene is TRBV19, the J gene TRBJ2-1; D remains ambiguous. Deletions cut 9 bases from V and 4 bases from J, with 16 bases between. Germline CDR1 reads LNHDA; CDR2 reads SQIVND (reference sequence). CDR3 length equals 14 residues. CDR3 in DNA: TGTGCCAGCATGGTAATTGGCAAGTACAATGAGCAGTTCTTC. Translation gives CASMVIGKYNEQFF.

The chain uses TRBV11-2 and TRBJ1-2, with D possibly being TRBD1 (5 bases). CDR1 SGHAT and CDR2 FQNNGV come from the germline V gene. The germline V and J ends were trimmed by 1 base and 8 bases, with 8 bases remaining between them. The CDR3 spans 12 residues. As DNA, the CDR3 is TGTGCCAGCAGCTTAGGCAGGGACGGCTACACCTTC. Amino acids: CASSLGRDGYTF.

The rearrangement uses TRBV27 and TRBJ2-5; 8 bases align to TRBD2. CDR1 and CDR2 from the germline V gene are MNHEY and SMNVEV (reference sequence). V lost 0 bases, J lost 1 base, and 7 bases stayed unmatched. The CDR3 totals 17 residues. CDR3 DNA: TGTGCCAGCAGTTTATCAGGCAGCGGGGGCCTCCAAGAGACCCAGTACTTC. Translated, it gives CASSLSGSGGLQETQYF.

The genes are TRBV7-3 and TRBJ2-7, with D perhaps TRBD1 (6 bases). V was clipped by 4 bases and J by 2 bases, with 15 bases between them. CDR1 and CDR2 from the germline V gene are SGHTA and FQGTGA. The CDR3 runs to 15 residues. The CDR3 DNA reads TGTGCCAGCAGCTCGACAGGCCACGGGGCCTACGAGCAGTACTTC. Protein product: CASSSTGHGAYEQYF.

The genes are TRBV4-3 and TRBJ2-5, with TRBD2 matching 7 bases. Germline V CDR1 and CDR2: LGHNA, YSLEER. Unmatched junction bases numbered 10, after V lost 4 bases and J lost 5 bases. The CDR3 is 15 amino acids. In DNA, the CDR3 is TGCGCCAGCAGCCGGGACTATGGGTTCGGCGAGACCCAGTACTTC. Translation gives CASSRDYGFGETQYF.

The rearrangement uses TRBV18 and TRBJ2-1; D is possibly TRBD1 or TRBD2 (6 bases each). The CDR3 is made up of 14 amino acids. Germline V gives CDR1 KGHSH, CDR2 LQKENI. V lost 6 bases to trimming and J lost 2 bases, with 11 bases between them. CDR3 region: CASSRGQAYNEQFF. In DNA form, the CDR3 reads TGTGCCAGCTCCCGGGGGCAGGCCTACAATGAGCAGTTCTTC.

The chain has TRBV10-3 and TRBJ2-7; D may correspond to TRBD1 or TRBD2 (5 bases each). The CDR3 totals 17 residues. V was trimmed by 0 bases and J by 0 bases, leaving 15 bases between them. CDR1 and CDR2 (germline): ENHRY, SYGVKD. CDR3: CAISESRGLGSSYEQYF. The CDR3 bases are TGTGCCATCAGTGAGTCGAGGGGTTTGGGGAGCTCCTACGAGCAGTACTTC.